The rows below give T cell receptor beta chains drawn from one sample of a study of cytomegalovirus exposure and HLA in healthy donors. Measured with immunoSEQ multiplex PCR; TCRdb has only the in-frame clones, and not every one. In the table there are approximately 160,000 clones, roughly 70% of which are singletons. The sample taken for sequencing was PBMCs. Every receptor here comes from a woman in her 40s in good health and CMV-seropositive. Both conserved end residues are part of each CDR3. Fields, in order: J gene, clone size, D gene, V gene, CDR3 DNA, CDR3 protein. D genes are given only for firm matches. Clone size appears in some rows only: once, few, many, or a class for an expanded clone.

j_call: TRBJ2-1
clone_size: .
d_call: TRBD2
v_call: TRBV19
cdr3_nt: TGTGCCAGTAGTATGTCTAGCGGGGGGAATGAGCAGTTCTTC
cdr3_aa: CASSMSSGGNEQFF

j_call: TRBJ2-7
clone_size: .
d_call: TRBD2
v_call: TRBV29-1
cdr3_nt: TGCAGCGTTGGGACTAGCGGCTACGAGCAGTACTTC
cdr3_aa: CSVGTSGYEQYF

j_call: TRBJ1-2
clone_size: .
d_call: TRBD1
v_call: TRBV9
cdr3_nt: TGTGCCAGCATCGGACAGGCCTCTACTAACTATGGCTACCCCTTC
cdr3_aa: CASIGQASTNYGYPF

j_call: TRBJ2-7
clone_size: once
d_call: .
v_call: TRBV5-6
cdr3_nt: TGTGCCAGCAGCTGGCAGGGGAACTACGAGCAGTACTTC
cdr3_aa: CASSWQGNYEQYF

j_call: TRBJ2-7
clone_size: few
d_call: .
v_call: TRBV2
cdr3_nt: TGTGCCAGCAGCCTAATAAGCCGCCCCTACGAGCAGTACTTC
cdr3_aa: CASSLISRPYEQYF

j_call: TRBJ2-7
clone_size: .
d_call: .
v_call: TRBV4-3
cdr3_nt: TGCGCCAGCAGCCAAGGGGCCCAGATGTACGAGCAGTACTTC
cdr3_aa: CASSQGAQMYEQYF

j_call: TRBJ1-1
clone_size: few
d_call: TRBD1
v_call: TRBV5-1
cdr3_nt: TGCGCCAGCAGGCCCGGGACAGGACCGAACACTGAAGCTTTCTTT
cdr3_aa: CASRPGTGPNTEAFF

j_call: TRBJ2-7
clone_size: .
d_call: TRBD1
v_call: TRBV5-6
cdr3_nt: TGTGCCAGCAGCGGGGGGGGACAGGGTTGGAGCTCCTACGAGCAGTACTTC
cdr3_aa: CASSGGGQGWSSYEQYF

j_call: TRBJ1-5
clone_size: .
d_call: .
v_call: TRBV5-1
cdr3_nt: TGCGCCAGCAGCTTAGGACTGAAGAATCAGCCCCAGCATTTT
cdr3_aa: CASSLGLKNQPQHF

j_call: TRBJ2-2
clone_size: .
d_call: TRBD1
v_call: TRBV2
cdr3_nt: TGTGCCAGCAGCGACAGGGCCGTCGGGGAGCTGTTTTTT
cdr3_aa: CASSDRAVGELFF

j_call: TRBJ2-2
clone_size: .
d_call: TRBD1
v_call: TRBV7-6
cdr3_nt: TGTGCCACCCGCGGGACAGGGCAAACCGGGGAGTTGTTTTTT
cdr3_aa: CATRGTGQTGELFF

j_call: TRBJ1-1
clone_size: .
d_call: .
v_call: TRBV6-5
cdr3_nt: TGTGCCAGCAGTTACCAACGGGGTATGAACACTGAAGCTTTCTTT
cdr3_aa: CASSYQRGMNTEAFF

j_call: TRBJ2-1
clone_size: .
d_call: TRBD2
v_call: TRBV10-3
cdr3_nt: TGTGCCATCAGTGGGCCTAGCGGGTCCCCGGTCAGACCCTACAATGAGCAGTTCTTC
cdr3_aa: CAISGPSGSPVRPYNEQFF

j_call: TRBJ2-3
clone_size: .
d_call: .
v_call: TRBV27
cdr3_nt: TGTGCCAGCAGTCATCCTGGCAATACCAACACAGATACGCAGTATTTT
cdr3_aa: CASSHPGNTNTDTQYF

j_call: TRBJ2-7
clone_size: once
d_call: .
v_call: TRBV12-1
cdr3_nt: TGTGCCAGCAGCCGATCCCGGGACAGGGGGCGCGAGCAGTACTTC
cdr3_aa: CASSRSRDRGREQYF

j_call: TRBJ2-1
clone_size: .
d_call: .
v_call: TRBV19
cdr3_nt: TGTGCCAGTAGTGGGGGACTCCTCAGGGAGCAGTTCTTC
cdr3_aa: CASSGGLLREQFF

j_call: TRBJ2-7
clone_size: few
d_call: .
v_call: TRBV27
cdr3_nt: TGTGCCAGCAGTCCCCACTACGAGCAGTACTTC
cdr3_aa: CASSPHYEQYF

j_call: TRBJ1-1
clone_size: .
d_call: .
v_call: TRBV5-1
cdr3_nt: TGCGCCAGCAGAAACGGCCCGGGCACTGAAGCTTTCTTT
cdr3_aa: CASRNGPGTEAFF

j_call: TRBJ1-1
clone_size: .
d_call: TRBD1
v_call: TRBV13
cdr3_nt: TGTGCCAGCAGGACAGACAGGGCAAGCACTGAAGCTTTCTTT
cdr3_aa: CASRTDRASTEAFF

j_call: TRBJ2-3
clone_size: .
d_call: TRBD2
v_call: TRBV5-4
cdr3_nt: TGTGCCAGCAGCTCCACTAGCGGCACAGATACGCAGTATTTT
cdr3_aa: CASSSTSGTDTQYF

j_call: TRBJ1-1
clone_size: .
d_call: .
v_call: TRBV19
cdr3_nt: TGTGCCAGTAGTATTGGAGGGGTGACTGAAGCTTTCTTT
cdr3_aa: CASSIGGVTEAFF

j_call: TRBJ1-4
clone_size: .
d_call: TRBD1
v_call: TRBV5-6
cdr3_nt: TGTGCCAGCAGCTCGGGACAGGGGGCCGGAGAAAAACTGTTTTTT
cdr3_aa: CASSSGQGAGEKLFF

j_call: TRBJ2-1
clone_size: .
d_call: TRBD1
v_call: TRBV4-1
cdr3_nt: TGCGCCAGCAGCCGGACCTCGGACAGGGTCAATGAGCAGTTCTTC
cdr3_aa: CASSRTSDRVNEQFF

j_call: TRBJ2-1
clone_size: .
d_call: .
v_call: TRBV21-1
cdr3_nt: TGTGCCAGCAGCAAAAAACAGGAAGATAACAATGAGCAGTTCTTC
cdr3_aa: CASSKKQEDNNEQFF

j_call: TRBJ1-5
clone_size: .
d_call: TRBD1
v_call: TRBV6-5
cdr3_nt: TGTGCCAGCAGTTATTTGGGACAGGGAAATCAGCCCCAGCATTTT
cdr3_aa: CASSYLGQGNQPQHF

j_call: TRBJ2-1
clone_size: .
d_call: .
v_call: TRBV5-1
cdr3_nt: TGCGCCAGCAGCTTCCGGGGTGACAATGAGCAGTTCTTC
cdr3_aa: CASSFRGDNEQFF

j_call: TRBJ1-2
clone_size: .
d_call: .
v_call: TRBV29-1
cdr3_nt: TGCAGCGTTGAAGAAGAGCAGGGAACTTATGGCTACACCTTC
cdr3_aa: CSVEEEQGTYGYTF

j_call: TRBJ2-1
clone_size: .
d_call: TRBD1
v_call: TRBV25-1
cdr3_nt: TGTGCCAGCAGTGATCAGGGGGCCTACAATGAGCAGTTCTTC
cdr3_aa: CASSDQGAYNEQFF

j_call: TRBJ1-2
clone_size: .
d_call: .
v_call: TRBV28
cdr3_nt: TGTGCCAGCAGTTTAAGTAGCGCACCTTATGGCTACACCTTC
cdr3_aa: CASSLSSAPYGYTF

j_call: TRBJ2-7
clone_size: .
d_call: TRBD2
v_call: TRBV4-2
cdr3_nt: TGTGCCAGCAGCCAGGAGGCCGGGACTAGCGGCACCTACGAGCAGTACTTC
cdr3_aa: CASSQEAGTSGTYEQYF

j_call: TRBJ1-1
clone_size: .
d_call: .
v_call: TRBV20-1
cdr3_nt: TGCAGTGCTTCGGGTGGGACTGAAGCTTTCTTT
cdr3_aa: CSASGGTEAFF

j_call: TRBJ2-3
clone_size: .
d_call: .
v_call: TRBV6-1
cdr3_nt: TGTGCCAGCACAGGGCGAGGCACAGATACGCAGTATTTT
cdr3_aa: CASTGRGTDTQYF

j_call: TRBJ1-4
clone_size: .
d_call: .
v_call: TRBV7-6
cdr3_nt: TGTGCCAGCAGCCCTCCGGTCCAGGATTTGGTCGCTAATGAAAAACTGTTTTTT
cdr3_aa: CASSPPVQDLVANEKLFF

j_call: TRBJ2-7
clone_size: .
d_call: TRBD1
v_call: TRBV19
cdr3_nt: TGTGCCAGTAGTATCCCGGGACAGGACTACGAGCAGTACTTC
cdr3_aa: CASSIPGQDYEQYF

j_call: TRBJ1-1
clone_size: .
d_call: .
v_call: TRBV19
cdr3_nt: TGTGCCAGTACCGACAGGCCAGACAGGACGAACACTGAAGCTTTCTTT
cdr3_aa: CASTDRPDRTNTEAFF

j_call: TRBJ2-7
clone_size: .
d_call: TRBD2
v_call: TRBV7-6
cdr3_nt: TGTGCCAGCAGCCCCCAGGGAGGGGTCGACGAGCAGTACTTC
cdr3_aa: CASSPQGGVDEQYF

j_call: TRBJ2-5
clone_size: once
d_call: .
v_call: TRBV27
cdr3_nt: TGTGCCAGCAGTTTTGGGGGCGTGGGGACCCAGTACTTC
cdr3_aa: CASSFGGVGTQYF

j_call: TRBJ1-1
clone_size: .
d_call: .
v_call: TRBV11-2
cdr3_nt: TGTGCCAGCAGCATAGTTAGGGGGAACACTGAAGCTTTCTTT
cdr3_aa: CASSIVRGNTEAFF

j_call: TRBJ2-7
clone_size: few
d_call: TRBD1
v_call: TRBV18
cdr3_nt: TGTGCCAGCTCACCGGGACAGGGGGCGCGGGAGCAGTACTTC
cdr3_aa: CASSPGQGAREQYF

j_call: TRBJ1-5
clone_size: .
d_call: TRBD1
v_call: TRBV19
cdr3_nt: TGTGCCAGTACTCAAGACAGGGGGCTCAATCAGCCCCAGCATTTT
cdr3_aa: CASTQDRGLNQPQHF

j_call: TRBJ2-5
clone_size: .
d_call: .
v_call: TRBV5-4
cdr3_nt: TGTGCCAGCAGCCAAGGACAGCCCCCAGAGACCCAGTACTTC
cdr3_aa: CASSQGQPPETQYF